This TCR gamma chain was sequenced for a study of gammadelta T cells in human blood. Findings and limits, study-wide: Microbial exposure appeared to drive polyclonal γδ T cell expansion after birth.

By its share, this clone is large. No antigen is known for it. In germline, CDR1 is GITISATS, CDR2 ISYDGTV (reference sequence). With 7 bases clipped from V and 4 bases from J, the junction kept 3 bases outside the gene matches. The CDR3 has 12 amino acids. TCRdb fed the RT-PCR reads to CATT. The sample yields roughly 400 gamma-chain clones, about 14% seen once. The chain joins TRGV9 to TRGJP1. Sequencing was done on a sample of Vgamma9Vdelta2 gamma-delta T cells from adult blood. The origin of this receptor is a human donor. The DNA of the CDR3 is TGTGCCTTGTGTATCACTGGTTGGTTCAAGATATTT. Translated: CALCITGWFKIF.